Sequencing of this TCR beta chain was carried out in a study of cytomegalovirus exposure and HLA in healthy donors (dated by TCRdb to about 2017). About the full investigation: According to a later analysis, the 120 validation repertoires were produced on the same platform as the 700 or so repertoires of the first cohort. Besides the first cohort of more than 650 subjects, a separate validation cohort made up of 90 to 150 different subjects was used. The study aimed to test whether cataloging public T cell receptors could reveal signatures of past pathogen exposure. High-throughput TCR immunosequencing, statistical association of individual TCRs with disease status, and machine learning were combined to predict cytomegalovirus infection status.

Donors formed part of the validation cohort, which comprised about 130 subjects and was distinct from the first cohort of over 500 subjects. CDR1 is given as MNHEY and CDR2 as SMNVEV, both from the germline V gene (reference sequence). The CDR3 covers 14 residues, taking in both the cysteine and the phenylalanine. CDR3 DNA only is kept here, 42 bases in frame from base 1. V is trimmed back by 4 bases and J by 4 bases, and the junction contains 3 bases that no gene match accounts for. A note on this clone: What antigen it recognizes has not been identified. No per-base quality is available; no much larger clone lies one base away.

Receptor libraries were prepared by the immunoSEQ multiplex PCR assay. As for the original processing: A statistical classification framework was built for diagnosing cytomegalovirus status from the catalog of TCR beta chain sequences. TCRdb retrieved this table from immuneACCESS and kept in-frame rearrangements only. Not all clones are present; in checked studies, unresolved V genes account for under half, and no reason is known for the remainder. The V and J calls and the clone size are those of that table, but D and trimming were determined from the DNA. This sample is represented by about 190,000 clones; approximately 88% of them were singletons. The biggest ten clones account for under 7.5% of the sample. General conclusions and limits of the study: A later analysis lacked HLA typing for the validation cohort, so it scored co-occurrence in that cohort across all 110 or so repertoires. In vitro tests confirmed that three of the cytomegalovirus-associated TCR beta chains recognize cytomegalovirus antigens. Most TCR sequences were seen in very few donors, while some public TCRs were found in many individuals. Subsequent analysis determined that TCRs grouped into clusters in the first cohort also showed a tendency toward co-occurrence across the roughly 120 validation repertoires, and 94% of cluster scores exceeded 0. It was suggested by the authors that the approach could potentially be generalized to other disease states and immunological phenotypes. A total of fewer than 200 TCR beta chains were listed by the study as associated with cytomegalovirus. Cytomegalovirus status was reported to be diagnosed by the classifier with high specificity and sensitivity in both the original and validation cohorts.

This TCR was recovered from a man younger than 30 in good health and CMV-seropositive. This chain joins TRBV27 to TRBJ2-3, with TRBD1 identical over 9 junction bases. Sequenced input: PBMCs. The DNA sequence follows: TGTGCCAGCAGTTACAGGGGGCGACCAGATACGCAGTATTTT. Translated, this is CASSYRGRPDTQYF.